The 32 T cell receptor beta chains in this list originate from one sample, sequenced in a study of shared clonotypes between healthy human individuals. The data were produced by immunoSEQ multiplex PCR, yet TCRdb's version contains in-frame clones alone and is incomplete. The sample includes some 2,100,000 clones, nearly 97% of them seen just once. Sequenced input: naive CD4+ T cells sorted from blood. The sample's subset: CD45RA+ positively selected. The receptors were gathered from a man in his late teens or twenties in good health.

As for this clone: Other DNA sequences within the sample encode an identical CDR3. This chain uses TRBV5-4 with TRBJ1-3; unclear D gene. Per the germline V gene, CDR1 is SGHNT and CDR2 is YYREEE (reference sequence). V shed 0 bases and J shed 0 bases, with 7 bases lying between them. The CDR3 consists of 15 residues. CDR3 amino acids: CASSLVGSSGNTIYF. Written as DNA, the CDR3 is TGTGCCAGCAGCTTGGTCGGGAGCTCTGGAAACACCATATATTTT.

This clone was picked up one time. This specimen includes other DNA sequences encoding the same CDR3. The V gene is TRBV6-5, the J gene TRBJ1-1; possibly TRBD1 for D (5 bases). V was pared by 0 bases and J by 4 bases, with 12 bases between. The germline V gene has CDR1 MNHEY and CDR2 SVGAGI. The CDR3 length is 15 residues. The CDR3 region is CASSYSGGSGTEAFF. The CDR3 bases are TGTGCCAGCAGTTACTCGGGGGGAAGTGGCACTGAAGCTTTCTTT.

The V call is TRBV19, the J call TRBJ1-5; a possible D gene is TRBD1 (5 bases). The V end was cut by 4 bases, the J end by 3 bases, with 19 bases between. The CDR3 length is 17 residues. Looked up from germline, CDR1 is LNHDA and CDR2 is SQIVND (reference sequence). The chain's CDR3 is CASSTYPGTGFNQPQHF. In DNA, the CDR3 is TGTGCCAGTAGTACTTACCCCGGGACGGGGTTCAATCAGCCCCAGCATTTT.

The CDR3 DNA reads as TGTGCCAGCAGCTTGGGCAGGGCCCTTAATTCACCCCTCCACTTT. It encodes CASSLGRALNSPLHF. The chain combines TRBV5-8 with TRBJ1-6, with a weak D call TRBD1 (5 bases). V lost 0 bases to trimming and J lost 6 bases, with 10 bases between them. Germline CDR1 and CDR2: SGHTS and YDEGEE. The CDR3 loop spans 15 amino acids.

In its sample, this clone was seen once. The J gene is TRBJ2-3, the V gene TRBV7-2; 9 bases are shared with TRBD1. The CDR3 sequence is 15 residues long. CDR1 is SGHTA and CDR2 is FQGNSA in the germline V gene. The trim removed 5 bases at V and 1 base at J, leaving 4 bases unmatched. CDR3 DNA: TGTGCCAGCAGCCCCCGGACAGGGGGCACAGATACGCAGTATTTT. This gives the protein CASSPRTGGTDTQYF.

The V and J genes are TRBV19 and TRBJ2-3, with a tentative D call TRBD2 (5 bases). The germline V and J ends were trimmed by 4 bases and 2 bases, with 7 bases remaining between them. Germline assignment: CDR1 LNHDA and CDR2 SQIVND (reference sequence). The CDR3 has 13 residues. The CDR3 loop reads CASSRRYTDTQYF. DNA of the CDR3: TGTGCCAGTAGTAGGAGGTACACAGATACGCAGTATTTT.

This chain uses TRBV7-9 with TRBJ2-4, with D perhaps TRBD1 (6 bases). In germline, CDR1 is SEHNR, CDR2 FQNEAQ (reference sequence). The CDR3 covers 17 residues. Trimming cost V 5 bases and J 1 base, with 18 bases left between them. DNA for the CDR3: TGTGCCAGCAGCCCCCGGGACACGATTTTGGCCAAAAACATTCAGTACTTC. It translates to CASSPRDTILAKNIQYF.

The chain couples TRBV2 to TRBJ2-7, with 10 bases that match TRBD2. V dropped 6 bases and J dropped 2; count of bases not matched to a gene: 7. The germline V gene encodes CDR1 SNHLY and CDR2 FYNNEI. The CDR3 is 15 amino acids. The CDR3 DNA follows: TGTGCCAGCAGCTTACAAGCGGGAGGGACCTACGAGCAGTACTTC. Protein product: CASSLQAGGTYEQYF.

The chain recombines TRBV11-2 with TRBJ2-7; D ambiguous. Trimming removed 5 bases at V and 3 bases at J, with 20 bases between. The CDR3 totals 16 residues. Per the germline V gene, CDR1 is SGHAT and CDR2 is FQNNGV. The CDR3 DNA reads TGTGCCAGCAGCCCGGATTCGGGCTCCATGGGCTACGAGCAGTACTTC. Its protein product is CASSPDSGSMGYEQYF.

The chain combines TRBV29-1 with TRBJ2-7; weak D call: TRBD2 (6 bases). This CDR3 has 13 amino acids. Trimming shortened V by 3 bases and J by 1 base, and 10 bases separated the two germline ends. Per germline, CDR1 SQVTM and CDR2 ANQGSEA. The CDR3 region is CSVDGDSSYEQYF. The CDR3 DNA follows: TGCAGCGTTGATGGGGACTCGTCCTACGAGCAGTACTTC.

The rearrangement joins TRBV7-6 to TRBJ1-2; possibly TRBD1 for D (5 bases). The CDR3 consists of 13 residues. Germline assignment: CDR1 SGHVS and CDR2 FNYEAQ. V dropped 1 base and J dropped 4 bases, with 7 bases sitting between them. The CDR3 DNA sequence: TGTGCCAGCAGCTTAGTGCAGGGCTATGGCTACACCTTC. Its translation: CASSLVQGYGYTF.

This chain joins TRBV4-1 and TRBJ2-7; D may be TRBD1 (6 bases). Trimming stripped 6 bases from V and 4 bases from J, with 13 bases between. This CDR3 is built from 13 residues. Germline-derived CDR1 and CDR2 are MGHRA and YSYEKL. CDR3 sequence: CASRAQGRYEQYF. The CDR3 nucleotides are TGCGCCAGCAGAGCACAGGGTAGGTACGAGCAGTACTTC.

This CDR3 reads CASRTGFNTEAFF. DNA for the CDR3: TGTGCCAGCAGGACAGGTTTTAACACTGAAGCTTTCTTT. V and J are TRBV6-6 and TRBJ1-1; D may be TRBD1 (6 bases). Between the trimmed V and J ends, which lost 6 bases and 2 bases, there was a span of 10 bases. The CDR3 has 13 residues. The V gene's germline CDR1 is MNHNY and CDR2 SVGAGI (reference sequence).

In nucleotides, the CDR3 is TGTGCCAGCTCACCCGCCGTTAGTAGCGGGTACAATGAGCAGTTCTTC. The encoded protein is CASSPAVSSGYNEQFF. The chain uses TRBV18 and TRBJ2-1; 7 bases are a match to TRBD2. CDR1 is KGHSH, CDR2 LQKENI, per germline. V trimming: 3 bases; J trimming: 4 bases; junction bases outside the gene matches: 9. CDR3 length: 16 residues.

J is TRBJ1-6 and V is TRBV5-1; D is undetermined. Trimming took off 0 bases at V and 11 bases at J, with 12 bases between the two ends. The CDR3 consists of 14 residues. From germline, CDR1 is SGHRS and CDR2 YFSETQ. In DNA, the CDR3 is TGCGCCAGCAGCTTGGAGGGTGGAAACGCACCCCTCCACTTT. It encodes CASSLEGGNAPLHF.

This clone was seen once. The chain employs TRBV5-1 and TRBJ1-5, with TRBD1 as a possible D gene (6 bases). CDR1 and CDR2 (germline): SGHRS, YFSETQ. CDR3 size: 15 residues. The V gene lost 0 bases and the J gene lost 5 bases, with 12 bases spanning the gap. The CDR3 sequence: CASSLAGAAYQPQHF. For the CDR3, the DNA is TGCGCCAGCAGCTTGGCAGGGGCCGCTTATCAGCCCCAGCATTTT.

This chain links TRBV27 with TRBJ2-7; TRBD2 matches at 8 bases. Germline CDR1 and CDR2: MNHEY and SMNVEV (reference sequence). Unmatched junction bases numbered 5, after V lost 2 bases and J lost 2 bases. The CDR3 loop spans 15 amino acids. The CDR3 DNA sequence: TGTGCCAGCAGTTTAACCCGCGGGGGGCCCTACGAGCAGTACTTC. As protein: CASSLTRGGPYEQYF.

The chain has TRBV18 and TRBJ2-5; 7 bases fit TRBD1. V trimming: 3 bases; J trimming: 5 bases; junction bases outside the gene matches: 9. The CDR3 extends over 15 amino acids. Germline CDR1 reads KGHSH; CDR2 reads LQKENI. The CDR3 sequence: CASSPRQGLMETQYF. As DNA, the CDR3 is TGTGCCAGCTCACCTCGACAGGGATTGATGGAGACCCAGTACTTC.

Turning to this clone: In the same sample, other DNA sequences code for this CDR3. CDR3 sequence (DNA): TGTGCCAGCAGCATAAGTGGAAACACCATATATTTT. Encoded protein: CASSISGNTIYF. The chain is built from TRBV7-2 and TRBJ1-3; D is undetermined. CDR3 length: 12 residues. V was shortened by 5 bases and J by 3 bases, with 5 bases between the two germline ends. The V gene's germline CDR1 is SGHTA and CDR2 FQGNSA.

The CDR3 DNA is TGTGCCATCAGGGGAGGACAGGGGGCAACAGATACGCAGTATTTT. It translates to CAIRGGQGATDTQYF. The chain combines TRBV10-3 with TRBJ2-3, with 11 bases lining up with TRBD1. V lost 6 bases and J lost 3; bases outside the gene matches: 5. This CDR3 spans 15 amino acids. Germline assignment: CDR1 ENHRY and CDR2 SYGVKD.

CDR3 protein: CASSLSRGIGTDTQYF. CDR3 nucleotide sequence: TGTGCCAGCAGTTTATCTCGGGGTATCGGCACAGATACGCAGTATTTT. The chain uses TRBV27 and TRBJ2-3; D is perhaps TRBD2 (5 bases). V was trimmed by 0 bases and J by 1 base, leaving 11 bases between them. The CDR3 covers 16 residues. CDR1 MNHEY and CDR2 SMNVEV come from the germline V gene (reference sequence).

The V gene is TRBV18, the J gene TRBJ2-1, with TRBD1 matching 7 bases. CDR1 and CDR2 (germline): KGHSH, LQKENI. J lost 4 bases, V lost 5 bases, and 11 bases had no gene match. The length of the CDR3 is 16 residues. Here the CDR3 reads CASSSTIGQVYNEQFF. The CDR3 DNA sequence: TGTGCCAGCTCAAGTACTATTGGACAGGTATACAATGAGCAGTTCTTC.

Comment on this clone: Different DNA sequences within this sample yield the same CDR3. V and J are TRBV5-1 and TRBJ1-5, with a tentative D call TRBD1 (5 bases). With 0 bases removed from V and 3 bases from J, the gap between germline ends came to 7 bases. CDR3 size: 14 residues. Germline-derived CDR1 and CDR2 are SGHRS and YFSETQ. CDR3 protein: CASSLGGTNQPQHF. CDR3 nucleotide sequence: TGCGCCAGCAGCTTGGGTGGGACCAATCAGCCCCAGCATTTT.

Regarding this clone: The sample carries other DNA sequences with the same CDR3. V usage is TRBV6-1 and J usage is TRBJ1-2; D remains unclear. The CDR3 has 12 amino acids. V was clipped by 4 bases and J by 1 base, with 4 bases between them. CDR1 and CDR2 from the germline V gene are MNHNS and SASEGT. CDR3 in amino acids: CASSALNYGYTF. As DNA, the CDR3 is TGTGCCAGCAGTGCCCTTAACTATGGCTACACCTTC.

The genes are TRBV6-5 and TRBJ1-6; D gene unclear. V was pared by 2 bases and J by 6 bases, with 11 bases between. Germline V gene data show CDR1 as MNHEY and CDR2 as SVGAGI. The CDR3 consists of 15 residues. This CDR3 is CASSYPSDGNSPLHF. CDR3 DNA: TGTGCCAGCAGTTACCCCAGTGATGGTAATTCACCCCTCCACTTT.

This sequence joins TRBV4-3 and TRBJ2-3, with TRBD2 as a possible D gene (5 bases). The CDR3 consists of 15 residues. Trimming removed 1 base from V and 2 bases from J, with 10 bases in between. Germline CDR1 is LGHNA and CDR2 is YSLEER. DNA for the CDR3: TGCGCCAGCAGCCAAGGGACTCAATCCACAGATACGCAGTATTTT. Amino acid sequence: CASSQGTQSTDTQYF.

The chain combines TRBV5-1 with TRBJ1-3; 7 positions match TRBD1. Trimming cost V 5 bases and J 0 bases; bases outside gene matches: 8. This CDR3 has 16 residues. The germline V gene has CDR1 SGHRS and CDR2 YFSETQ. This chain's CDR3 is CASSLNPGGSGNTIYF. The CDR3, as DNA: TGCGCCAGCAGTCTTAACCCAGGGGGCTCTGGAAACACCATATATTTT.

The chain employs TRBV5-1 and TRBJ2-1; TRBD1 matches at 8 bases. CDR1 is SGHRS and CDR2 is YFSETQ in the germline V gene. The CDR3 extends over 16 amino acids. The V segment lost 2 bases and the J segment 0 bases; nucleotides outside the gene matches: 4. CDR3: CASSLPGTGSYNEQFF. CDR3 nucleotide sequence: TGCGCCAGCAGCTTACCCGGGACAGGCTCCTACAATGAGCAGTTCTTC.

This CDR3 is CASSLGGYQPQHF. The DNA of the CDR3 is TGTGCCAGCAGCTTGGGGGGCTATCAGCCCCAGCATTTT. This chain connects TRBV7-6 to TRBJ1-5, with a weak D call TRBD1 (6 bases). CDR1 and CDR2 from the germline V gene are SGHVS and FNYEAQ. V gave up 3 bases and J gave up 5 bases, with 8 bases separating them. The CDR3 is 13 residues long.

Concerning this clone: In the same sample, other DNA sequences code for this CDR3. The V call is TRBV10-1, the J call TRBJ2-5; D gene uncertain. The germline V gene has CDR1 WNHNN and CDR2 SYGVQD (reference sequence). With 4 bases removed from V and 4 bases from J, the gap between germline ends came to 4 bases. CDR3 size: 11 residues. This CDR3 is CASSGGETQYF. Written as DNA, the CDR3 is TGCGCCAGCAGTGGGGGAGAGACCCAGTACTTC.

The gene calls are TRBV5-1 and TRBJ1-6; TRBD1 matches at 8 bases. This CDR3 spans 16 amino acids. In germline, CDR1 is SGHRS, CDR2 YFSETQ. The V gene end was trimmed by 4 bases and the J gene end by 7 bases; junction bases not matched to a gene: 10. In DNA, the CDR3 is TGCGCCAGCAGCACGACAGGGGCCTCCTTCAATTCACCCCTCCACTTT. Encoded protein: CASSTTGASFNSPLHF.

This sequence joins TRBV27 and TRBJ2-5; 8 positions match TRBD2. This CDR3 is 14 amino acids long. J was trimmed by 5 bases and V by 3 bases; bases with no gene match: 5. CDR1 MNHEY and CDR2 SMNVEV come from the germline V gene (reference sequence). Here the CDR3 DNA reads TGTGCCAGCAGTTTCCTTAGCGGGGCCGAGACCCAGTACTTC. It codes for CASSFLSGAETQYF.